Below are 22 T cell receptor beta chains sequenced from a single sample in a study of monozygotic twins with inflammatory bowel disease. Using the 5' RACE reads, TCRdb records one entry per CDR3 protein without DNA. This table holds fewer than 200,000 distinct CDR3 sequences. The sequenced sample was blood. These TCRs come from a human donor with ulcerative colitis or Crohn's disease, or a healthy co-twin of an affected twin (not recorded which).

The V gene is TRBV7-2, the J gene TRBJ2-3. Germline CDR1 reads SGHTA; CDR2 reads FQGNSA. The CDR3 sequence is 13 residues long. The CDR3 loop reads CASSLQGADTQYF.

The chain carries TRBV27 and TRBJ2-5. This CDR3 is 13 amino acids long. CDR1 and CDR2 (germline): MNHEY, SMNVEV (reference sequence). The chain's CDR3 is CASRSAGPRTQYF.

The CDR3 region is CAISVTGNQETQYF. The V call is TRBV10-3, the J call TRBJ2-5; TCRdb returns TRBD1, unconfirmable since there is no DNA. From germline, CDR1 is ENHRY and CDR2 SYGVKD. The CDR3 extends over 14 amino acids.

The chain recombines TRBV19 with TRBJ1-1; TCRdb proposes TRBD1, but this gene call is untestable without DNA. CDR1 and CDR2 (germline): LNHDA, SQIVND (reference sequence). This CDR3 spans 15 amino acids. This CDR3 reads CASSTPGGVNTEAFF.

The chain combines TRBV20-1 with TRBJ2-1; without DNA, the TCRdb call of TRBD1 cannot be checked. CDR1 DFQATT and CDR2 SNEGSKA come from the germline V gene (reference sequence). The CDR3 spans 13 residues. CDR3 residues: CSGFWAIENEQFF.

The chain links TRBV5-1 to TRBJ1-1. CDR3 size: 14 residues. Germline-derived CDR1 and CDR2 are SGHRS and YFSETQ. CDR3 region: CASSSDRKNTEAFF. Using reference TRBV5-1 and TRBJ1-1 for the parts outside the CDR3, the full variable domain is KAGVTQTPRYLIKTRGQQVTLSCSPISGHRSVSWYQQTPGQGLQFLFEYFSETQRNKGNFPGRFSGRQFSNSRSEMNVSTLELGDSALYLCASSSDRKNTEAFFGQGTRLTVV.

The chain links TRBV20-1 to TRBJ2-5; TCRdb lists TRBD1, though no DNA is available to test this call. Looked up from germline, CDR1 is DFQATT and CDR2 is SNEGSKA (reference sequence). The CDR3 extends over 15 amino acids. CDR3 sequence: CSANPLGPFQETQYF.

The chain combines TRBV11-3 with TRBJ2-2; the TCRdb D gene call, TRBD1, has no DNA to confirm it. The CDR3 is 15 residues long. CDR1 and CDR2 from the germline V gene are SGHNT and YENEEA. CDR3 sequence: CASSPGPSNTGELFF.

V and J are TRBV14 and TRBJ1-3; the D call of TRBD1 rests on TCRdb alone, since no DNA is present to check it. There are 15 residues in the CDR3. The germline CDR1 and CDR2 sequences are SGHDN and FVKESK. The CDR3 region is CASSPLDRGENTIYF.

The chain joins TRBV7-2 to TRBJ2-3; checking the TCRdb D call of TRBD2 is not possible without DNA. The V gene's germline CDR1 is SGHTA and CDR2 FQGNSA. CDR3 length: 16 amino acids. CDR3 sequence reads: CASSLRFGGSADTQYF. The whole variable domain, filled in from reference TRBV7-2 and TRBJ2-3, reads GAGVSQSPSNKVTEKGKDVELRCDPISGHTALYWYRQSLGQGLEFLIYFQGNSAPDKSGLPSDRFSAERTGGSVSTLTIQRTQQEDSAVYLCASSLRFGGSADTQYFGPGTRLTVL.

V gene TRBV5-1 combines with J gene TRBJ2-1; the D call of TRBD2 rests on TCRdb alone, since no DNA is present to check it. The CDR3 contains 16 residues. CDR1 and CDR2 (germline): SGHRS, YFSETQ. CDR3 residues: CASSPYSGTSGDEQFF.

The rearrangement links TRBV14 to TRBJ2-1; as DNA is missing, the TRBD1 call by TCRdb cannot be tested. CDR3 size: 15 residues. The germline gives CDR1 SGHDN, CDR2 FVKESK. CDR3 residues: CASSPYRGGYNEQFF.

The J gene is TRBJ2-1, the V gene TRBV6-1; without DNA, the TCRdb call of TRBD1 cannot be checked. CDR3 length: 15 amino acids. Germline CDR1 is MNHNS and CDR2 is SASEGT. CDR3 protein: CASSRKLPLGYEQFF.

The chain uses TRBV14 and TRBJ2-5; the TCRdb D gene call, TRBD1, has no DNA to confirm it. This CDR3 region has 18 residues. Germline V gene data show CDR1 as SGHDN and CDR2 as FVKESK. CDR3 region: CASSLLPGGQGSQETQYF. The variable domain in full, completed from reference TRBV14 and TRBJ2-5, reads EAGVTQFPSHSVIEKGQTVTLRCDPISGHDNLYWYRRVMGKEIKFLLHFVKESKQDESGMPNNRFLAERTGGTYSTLKVQPAELEDSGVYFCASSLLPGGQGSQETQYFGPGTRLLVL.

This rearrangement joins TRBV16 to TRBJ1-4; TCRdb names TRBD1, which stays unverified in the absence of DNA. Germline loops: CDR1 KGHSY, CDR2 FQNENV. The CDR3 is 15 amino acids. This CDR3 is CASSPFGGRNEKLFF.

J is TRBJ2-7 and V is TRBV18. This CDR3 contains 15 residues. CDR1 KGHSH and CDR2 LQKENI come from the germline V gene. The chain's CDR3 is CASSSNSGTVGEQYF.

The rearrangement joins TRBV7-9 to TRBJ2-1. Germline V gene sequence: CDR1 SEHNR, CDR2 FQNEAQ (reference sequence). The CDR3 has 14 residues. CDR3 region: CASSGGGSYNEQFF.

The V and J genes are TRBV9 and TRBJ1-1; the TRBD1 assignment by TCRdb is unverifiable without DNA. CDR3 length: 14 amino acids. Germline V CDR1 and CDR2: SGDLS, YYNGEE. The CDR3 loop reads CASSVATDTGISFF.

This chain links TRBV7-2 with TRBJ2-3; TCRdb proposes TRBD1, but this gene call is untestable without DNA. This CDR3 has 14 residues. Germline V gene lookup returns CDR1 SGHTA and CDR2 FQGNSA. The CDR3: CASSPGQGPDTQYF.

This chain connects TRBV27 to TRBJ2-7; the TCRdb D gene call, TRBD1, has no DNA to confirm it. There are 14 residues in the CDR3. CDR1 is MNHEY, CDR2 SMNVEV, per germline (reference sequence). CDR3 loop: CASSSGTESYEQYF.

The chain uses TRBV5-1 and TRBJ1-2; TCRdb outputs TRBD1, but without DNA this stays unchecked. Germline CDR1 reads SGHRS; CDR2 reads YFSETQ. The CDR3 contains 14 residues. The CDR3 region is CASSVGTGYYGYTF.

The genes are TRBV3-1 and TRBJ2-1; the TCRdb D gene call, TRBD1, has no DNA to confirm it. The CDR3 covers 15 residues. The germline CDR1 and CDR2 sequences are LGHDT and YNNKEL (reference sequence). The CDR3 here is CASSAGDNFYNEQFF.